Listed below are T cell receptor beta chains from one sample, sequenced in a study of shared clonotypes between healthy human individuals. Generated by immunoSEQ multiplex PCR, the TCRdb table keeps only in-frame clones and is missing some. There are some 2.1 million clones in the sample; just under 95% occur only once, and more than 1.5% lies in the top ten. Sequencing was carried out using naive CD8+ T cells from PBMCs. These receptors came from a man in his late teens or twenties in good health. Some clones in this sample may be carry-over from other donors' samples. CDR3s include the opening cysteine and the closing phenylalanine or tryptophan. A D gene is named only where the DNA matches it firmly. Clone sizes are given selectively: once, few, many, or a class where the clone is expanded.

j_gene | d_gene | abundance | v_gene | CDR3aa | CDR3nt
TRBJ2-1 | . | . | TRBV15 | CATSRGREKYNEQFF | TGTGCCACCAGCAGAGGAAGAGAAAAGTACAATGAGCAGTTCTTC
TRBJ2-1 | . | . | TRBV27 | CASSLFPGGVYNEQFF | TGTGCCAGCAGTTTATTCCCCGGGGGCGTCTACAATGAGCAGTTCTTC
TRBJ2-7 | . | . | TRBV28 | CASCRTDSSYEQYF | TGTGCCAGCTGTCGGACAGACTCTTCCTACGAGCAGTACTTC
TRBJ2-1 | . | . | TRBV4-1 | CASSPVYPTAGFF | TGCGCCAGCAGCCCAGTTTACCCCACGGCAGGTTTCTTC
TRBJ1-1 | TRBD1 | . | TRBV6-1 | CASSSRTGRNTEAFF | TGTGCCAGCAGTTCTCGGACAGGGCGCAACACTGAAGCTTTCTTT
TRBJ2-7 | . | . | TRBV7-9 | CASSLDRTYEQYF | TGTGCCAGCAGCCTCGACAGGACCTACGAGCAGTACTTC
TRBJ2-1 | TRBD2 | . | TRBV11-2 | CASSLDRSGGAYNEQFF | TGTGCCAGCAGCTTAGATCGGTCGGGAGGCGCCTACAATGAGCAGTTCTTC
TRBJ2-5 | TRBD2 | . | TRBV10-3 | CAISERREEETQYF | TGTGCCATCAGTGAGCGGCGGGAGGAAGAGACCCAGTACTTC
TRBJ1-1 | . | . | TRBV7-9 | CASRNREGGQAFF | TGTGCCAGCAGGAACAGGGAAGGCGGCCAAGCTTTCTTT
TRBJ2-5 | TRBD1 | . | TRBV19 | CASSIWDSGQETQYF | TGTGCCAGTAGTATTTGGGACAGCGGTCAAGAGACCCAGTACTTC
TRBJ2-1 | TRBD2 | . | TRBV27 | CASKKGLAGDNEQFF | TGTGCCAGCAAAAAAGGACTAGCGGGGGACAATGAGCAGTTCTTC
TRBJ2-1 | . | . | TRBV29-1 | CSVEVHPSYNEQFF | TGCAGCGTTGAAGTGCATCCCTCCTACAATGAGCAGTTCTTC
TRBJ1-2 | TRBD1 | once | TRBV30 | CAWSYRDRELANYGYTF | TGTGCCTGGAGTTACCGGGACAGGGAGTTAGCTAACTATGGCTACACCTTC
TRBJ2-7 | . | . | TRBV7-9 | CASSYRDSKSEQYF | TGTGCCAGCAGCTACCGGGACTCGAAATCCGAGCAGTACTTC
TRBJ2-7 | TRBD1 | . | TRBV4-1 | CASSWDRGFEQYF | TGCGCCAGCAGCTGGGACAGGGGCTTCGAGCAGTACTTC
TRBJ2-1 | TRBD2 | . | TRBV2 | CASSERAGVLSYNEQFF | TGTGCCAGCAGTGAAAGAGCGGGAGTACTCTCCTACAATGAGCAGTTCTTC
TRBJ2-7 | TRBD1 | . | TRBV5-5 | CASTWDRRGYEQYF | TGTGCCAGCACCTGGGACAGGAGAGGGTACGAGCAGTACTTC
TRBJ1-1 | . | . | TRBV28 | CASSGGDTEAFF | TGTGCCAGCAGTGGGGGTGACACTGAAGCTTTCTTT
TRBJ2-7 | . | . | TRBV7-7 | CASSLRASPIYEQYF | TGTGCCAGCAGCTTAAGGGCTAGCCCGATCTACGAGCAGTACTTC
TRBJ2-3 | . | . | TRBV27 | CASTTGVGTDTQYF | TGTGCCAGCACCACCGGAGTTGGGACAGATACGCAGTATTTT
TRBJ2-3 | TRBD2 | . | TRBV6-1 | CASSALILAGTDTQYF | TGTGCCAGCAGTGCCCTCATACTAGCGGGCACAGATACGCAGTATTTT
TRBJ1-1 | TRBD1 | few | TRBV30 | CAWTNTGGTEAFF | TGTGCCTGGACAAACACAGGGGGGACTGAAGCTTTCTTT
TRBJ2-5 | . | once | TRBV30 | CAWRGTRQYQETQYF | TGTGCCTGGAGGGGGACCAGACAGTACCAAGAGACCCAGTACTTC
TRBJ1-4 | . | . | TRBV11-2 | CASKSSRQPFATNEKLFF | TGTGCCAGCAAATCCTCGAGGCAGCCATTTGCAACTAATGAAAAACTGTTTTTT
TRBJ2-6 | . | . | TRBV7-9 | CASSLARGNGPGANVLTF | TGTGCCAGCAGCTTAGCGCGGGGTAACGGGCCTGGGGCCAACGTCCTGACTTTC
TRBJ2-1 | . | . | TRBV7-9 | CASNIGTPSYNEQFF | TGTGCCAGCAACATCGGGACACCTTCCTACAATGAGCAGTTCTTC
TRBJ2-7 | TRBD1 | once | TRBV27 | CASSLRQGREQYF | TGTGCCAGCAGTTTACGACAGGGTAGAGAGCAGTACTTC
TRBJ2-3 | . | . | TRBV7-3 | CASSLWASTDTQYF | TGTGCCAGCAGCTTGTGGGCAAGCACAGATACGCAGTATTTT
TRBJ2-1 | . | once | TRBV7-2 | CASSLDRVSSYNEQFF | TGTGCCAGCAGCTTAGACAGGGTAAGCTCCTACAATGAGCAGTTCTTC
TRBJ1-1 | TRBD1 | . | TRBV28 | CASSIYRGLNTEAFF | TGTGCCAGCAGTATCTACAGGGGATTGAACACTGAAGCTTTCTTT
TRBJ2-7 | . | . | TRBV11-2 | CASSLDMSEQYF | TGTGCCAGCAGCTTAGATATGAGCGAGCAGTACTTC
TRBJ2-7 | TRBD1 | . | TRBV7-9 | CASSTRQGASYEQYF | TGTGCCAGCAGCACCAGACAGGGGGCCTCCTACGAGCAGTACTTC
TRBJ2-1 | . | . | TRBV15 | CATSFTSDAEQFF | TGTGCCACCAGCTTCACCTCCGACGCGGAGCAGTTCTTC
TRBJ2-3 | . | . | TRBV15 | CATSRDFSVLLSTDTQYF | TGTGCCACCAGCAGAGATTTCTCAGTTCTACTTAGCACAGATACGCAGTATTTT
TRBJ1-5 | TRBD1 | . | TRBV5-8 | CASSLIRDDRGLRQPQHF | TGTGCCAGCAGCTTGATTCGGGATGACAGGGGGCTCAGGCAGCCCCAGCATTTT
TRBJ2-1 | . | . | TRBV6-5 | CASSTHTPGNEQFF | TGTGCCAGCAGTACCCACACACCGGGCAATGAGCAGTTCTTC
TRBJ2-5 | . | once | TRBV7-9 | CASSPAPAGQKTQYF | TGTGCCAGCAGCCCAGCCCCAGCGGGACAGAAGACCCAGTACTTC
TRBJ2-1 | . | . | TRBV28 | CASSMIQLDADEQFF | TGTGCCAGCAGTATGATTCAGCTGGACGCTGATGAGCAGTTCTTC
TRBJ2-7 | . | . | TRBV28 | CASSWGRNYEQYF | TGTGCCAGCAGTTGGGGCAGGAACTACGAGCAGTACTTC
TRBJ2-1 | TRBD2 | . | TRBV27 | CASSFGRVSSYNEQFF | TGTGCCAGCAGTTTTGGGAGGGTGAGCTCCTACAATGAGCAGTTCTTC
TRBJ2-7 | . | . | TRBV29-1 | CSVEWAWGFGEQYF | TGCAGCGTTGAGTGGGCCTGGGGTTTCGGCGAGCAGTACTTC
TRBJ2-1 | . | . | TRBV5-1 | CASSLALGGSGPYNEQFF | TGCGCCAGCAGCTTGGCCTTGGGTGGGAGCGGCCCCTACAATGAGCAGTTCTTC
TRBJ2-1 | TRBD2 | . | TRBV5-1 | CASSLGSTSGRVEAYNEQFF | TGCGCCAGCAGCTTGGGATCGACTAGCGGGAGGGTTGAGGCCTACAATGAGCAGTTCTTC